One and the same sample provided the 29 T cell receptor beta chains below, sequenced in a study of patients and donors after allogeneic stem cell transplantation. TCRdb processed the RT-PCR reads anew with MiXCR; each CDR3 protein has one entry. The table has a few hundred thousand distinct CDR3 sequences, 35% to 45% seen once. Sequences were obtained from blood, either unsorted or a sorted T cell fraction (not recorded which). The receptors were gathered from a human donor who was either an allogeneic HSCT recipient or a stem cell or donor lymphocyte infusion donor (not recorded which). It is not recorded whose cells these are; they may come from a transplant donor.

In DNA, the CDR3 is TGTGCCAGCAGCTTACGGGGGCGCACAGATACGCAGTATTTT. Translating it yields CASSLRGRTDTQYF. The chain employs TRBV5-6 and TRBJ2-3; either TRBD1 or TRBD2 may fit D (6 bases each). This CDR3 region has 14 residues. Between the trimmed V and J ends, which lost 2 bases and 1 base, there was a span of 8 bases. CDR1 and CDR2 from the germline V gene are SGHDT and YYEEEE.

The chain joins TRBV5-1 to TRBJ1-1; 7 nucleotides match TRBD1. Germline V gene data show CDR1 as SGHRS and CDR2 as YFSETQ. The junction had 7 bases not matched to a gene; V was cut back by 6 bases and J by 5 bases. The CDR3 is 13 residues long. The CDR3 spells CASTSGGATEAFF. Written as DNA, the CDR3 is TGCGCCAGCACGTCAGGGGGGGCGACTGAAGCTTTCTTT.

J is TRBJ1-1 and V is TRBV12-3 or TRBV12-4, with a tentative D call TRBD1 (5 bases). The CDR3 is 13 amino acids. Deletions cut 3 bases from V and 4 bases from J, with 9 bases between. The CDR3 reads CASSFQGATEAFF. In DNA form, the CDR3 reads TGTGCCAGCAGTTTTCAGGGAGCCACTGAAGCTTTCTTT.

This chain joins TRBV28 and TRBJ1-5; a possible D gene is TRBD1 (5 bases). Trimming removed 3 bases from V and 3 bases from J, with 9 bases in between. Germline V lookup: CDR1 MDHEN, CDR2 SYDVKM. CDR3 length equals 14 residues. In DNA, the CDR3 is TGTGCCAGCAGTTTTGCGGGGACCAATCAGCCCCAGCATTTT. Translation gives CASSFAGTNQPQHF.

This clonotype was counted only a few times. The chain is built from TRBV20-1 and TRBJ2-7; a weak D match, TRBD1 (7 bases). The CDR3 is made up of 16 amino acids. Germline CDR1 DFQATT, CDR2 SNEGSKA (reference sequence). V lost 4 bases to trimming and J lost 0 bases, with 19 bases between them. The CDR3 sequence: CSATNVDRDFSYEQYF. The CDR3 bases are TGCAGTGCTACGAATGTCGACAGGGACTTCTCCTACGAGCAGTACTTC.

This clonotype was seen only a few times. This chain links TRBV6-2 or TRBV6-3 with TRBJ2-7, with D hard to call. Trimming shortened V by 7 bases and J by 4 bases, and 11 bases separated the two germline ends. Germline assignment: CDR1 MNHEY and CDR2 SVGEGT. The CDR3 sequence is 12 residues long. CDR3 nucleotide sequence: TGTGCCAGCACCCACTCAATGTACGAGCAGTACTTC. It yields the protein CASTHSMYEQYF.

Written as DNA, the CDR3 is TGTGCCAGCAGCCTGTTACGCCAAGAGACCCAGTACTTC. Its translation: CASSLLRQETQYF. The V and J genes are TRBV7-3 and TRBJ2-5; the D is unclear. This CDR3 is 13 amino acids long. V was trimmed by 5 bases and J by 1 base, leaving 8 bases between them. Germline V lookup: CDR1 SGHTA, CDR2 FQGTGA.

This clonotype was seen a handful of times. The chain has TRBV12-3 or TRBV12-4 and TRBJ2-1, with D uncertain. With 5 bases removed from V and 0 bases from J, the gap between germline ends came to 11 bases. The CDR3 runs to 15 residues. The CDR3 protein is CASSPTLSSYNEQFF. DNA of the CDR3: TGTGCCAGCAGTCCCACACTGAGCTCCTACAATGAGCAGTTCTTC.

This clonotype appeared a single time. This sequence joins TRBV9 and TRBJ2-2; possibly TRBD1 for D (7 bases). Germline V CDR1 and CDR2: SGDLS, YYNGEE. Trimming took off 3 bases at V and 5 bases at J, with 11 bases between the two ends. The CDR3 sequence is 14 residues long. CDR3 amino acids: CASSGPGGTGELFF. The CDR3 DNA reads TGTGCCAGCAGCGGCCCAGGGGGGACCGGGGAGCTGTTTTTT.

The chain joins TRBV6-6 to TRBJ2-7, with no clear D. V lost 0 bases to trimming and J lost 5 bases, with 14 bases between them. The CDR3 runs to 15 residues. CDR1 and CDR2 from the germline V gene are MNHNY and SVGAGI (reference sequence). For the CDR3, the DNA is TGTGCCAGCAGTTACTCCCCACCCTTGAGCGACGAGCAGTACTTC. It codes for CASSYSPPLSDEQYF.

The table lists this clonotype with a few counts. The CDR3 DNA reads TGTGCCAGCAGCTTAGGGAGGTCCAAAAACATTCAGTACTTC. Encoded protein: CASSLGRSKNIQYF. J is TRBJ2-4 and V is TRBV2; maybe TRBD2 (6 bases). CDR3 size: 14 residues. Per germline, CDR1 SNHLY and CDR2 FYNNEI. Trimming cost V 6 bases and J 2 bases, with 11 bases left between them.

The chain links TRBV7-8 to TRBJ1-4, with 8 bases aligning to TRBD1. Germline lookup yields CDR1 SGHVS and CDR2 FQNEAQ. Trimming cost V 4 bases and J 7 bases; bases outside gene matches: 8. This CDR3 region has 15 residues. Written as DNA, the CDR3 is TGTGCCAGCAGCTCGCAGGGGGCGGCCGCTGAAAAACTGTTTTTT. As protein: CASSSQGAAAEKLFF.

The genes are TRBV20-1 and TRBJ1-5; TRBD1 is a possible D gene (6 bases). V shed 3 bases and J shed 2 bases, with 17 bases lying between them. CDR1 is DFQATT and CDR2 is SNEGSKA in the germline V gene (reference sequence). CDR3 size: 16 residues. In nucleotides, the CDR3 is TGCAGTGCTAGCCATCCGACAGGACATGGCAATCAGCCCCAGCATTTT. Its protein is CSASHPTGHGNQPQHF.

V gene TRBV30 combines with J gene TRBJ1-2, with a possible D match to TRBD1 (6 bases). Germline-derived CDR1 and CDR2 are GTSNPN and SVGIG (reference sequence). The CDR3 has 12 amino acids. The V gene lost 2 bases and the J gene lost 7 bases, with 11 bases spanning the gap. The CDR3 protein is CAWSSLGGGYTF. CDR3 in DNA: TGTGCCTGGAGTTCTTTAGGGGGTGGCTACACCTTC.

In this sample, this clonotype turned up a few times. V and J are TRBV6-5 and TRBJ1-1, with 7 bases fitting TRBD1. The J segment lost 8 bases and the V segment lost 6 bases, leaving 9 bases of the junction unmatched. Per the germline V gene, CDR1 is MNHEY and CDR2 is SVGAGI. The CDR3 contains 13 residues. The CDR3 nucleotides are TGTGCCAGCAGGCCACAGGGGCCGGGGGAAGCTTTCTTT. As protein: CASRPQGPGEAFF.

The genes are TRBV24-1 and TRBJ2-2, with D unresolved. V was trimmed by 8 bases and J by 5 bases, leaving 14 bases between them. CDR1 is KGHDR, CDR2 SFDVKD, per germline. CDR3 size: 14 residues. The CDR3 spells CATTTLSQTGELFF. DNA for the CDR3: TGTGCCACCACAACCCTGTCACAAACCGGGGAGCTGTTTTTT.

This chain connects TRBV28 to TRBJ1-1; D gene uncertain. Germline V lookup: CDR1 MDHEN, CDR2 SYDVKM. The CDR3 spans 12 residues. The ends were cut back, 3 bases at V and 4 bases at J, with 6 bases in the middle. The CDR3 reads CASSFQVTEAFF. The CDR3 region has the DNA TGTGCCAGCAGTTTTCAGGTCACTGAAGCTTTCTTT.

The chain combines TRBV3-1 with TRBJ2-1, with TRBD2 as a possible D gene (8 bases). The CDR3 extends over 15 amino acids. Trimming stripped 3 bases from V and 5 bases from J, with 14 bases between. Per the germline V gene, CDR1 is LGHDT and CDR2 is YNNKEL (reference sequence). The CDR3 DNA is TGTGCCAGCAGCCACCAGCGGGGGACAGACAATGAGCAGTTCTTC. It translates to CASSHQRGTDNEQFF.

The rearrangement uses TRBV5-1 and TRBJ1-3; D call uncertain. The germline gives CDR1 SGHRS, CDR2 YFSETQ. This CDR3 spans 11 amino acids. V lost 0 bases, J lost 6 bases, and 1 base lay in between. CDR3 in amino acids: CASSLENTIYF. The CDR3 DNA reads TGCGCCAGCAGCTTGGAAAACACCATATATTTT.

The genes are TRBV12-3 or TRBV12-4 and TRBJ2-3; D not certain. The CDR3 length is 14 residues. Trimming stripped 7 bases from V and 7 bases from J, with 18 bases between. The CDR3 DNA follows: TGTGCCAGCACCCCTATCAGACCGCACCATACGCAGTATTTT. This encodes CASTPIRPHHTQYF.

Here the CDR3 reads CASRSGLAVYNEQFF. Here the CDR3 DNA reads TGTGCCAGCAGATCCGGACTAGCAGTCTACAATGAGCAGTTCTTC. The V and J genes are TRBV12-3 or TRBV12-4 and TRBJ2-1; 8 bases map to TRBD2. V shed 6 bases, J shed 3 bases, and the junction held 7 bases outside the gene matches. This CDR3 is 15 amino acids long.

The rearrangement links TRBV6-5 to TRBJ1-1; D is undetermined. V gave up 2 bases and J gave up 2 bases, with 9 bases separating them. This CDR3 has 14 residues. The V gene's germline CDR1 is MNHEY and CDR2 SVGAGI. The CDR3 region is CASSYHRPNTEAFF. The DNA for the CDR3 is TGTGCCAGCAGTTACCACAGACCCAACACTGAAGCTTTCTTT.

The table lists this clonotype with a few counts. This rearrangement joins TRBV4-1 to TRBJ2-2, with D possibly matching TRBD1 (5 bases). This CDR3 has 17 residues. Per the germline V gene, CDR1 is MGHRA and CDR2 is YSYEKL. Trimming left V 2 bases short and J 4 bases short, with 17 bases between. CDR3 sequence: CASSQLGAGVRTGELFF. The CDR3 nucleotides read TGCGCCAGCAGCCAATTAGGGGCTGGGGTACGCACCGGGGAGCTGTTTTTT.

CDR3 sequence: CAISALVGRASTDTQYF. CDR3 nucleotide sequence: TGTGCCATCAGTGCCTTAGTGGGCAGGGCGTCCACAGATACGCAGTATTTT. The chain employs TRBV10-3 and TRBJ2-3; D may be TRBD1 (5 bases). The CDR3 has 17 amino acids. V lost 4 bases to trimming and J lost 2 bases, with 19 bases between them. From germline, CDR1 is ENHRY and CDR2 SYGVKD.

In this sample, this clonotype turned up a few times. The rearrangement links TRBV7-2 to TRBJ1-3, with a possible D match to TRBD1 (5 bases). Trimming pared 1 base from V and 7 bases from J, leaving 14 bases between. Germline assignment: CDR1 SGHTA and CDR2 FQGNSA. The CDR3 contains 15 residues. CDR3 in DNA: TGTGCCAGCAGCTTAGAGGGCAGGGTGACGAACACCATATATTTT. Its protein is CASSLEGRVTNTIYF.

The gene calls are TRBV12-3 or TRBV12-4 and TRBJ1-1, with D unresolved. CDR3 length: 12 residues. Between the trimmed V and J ends, which lost 3 bases and 6 bases, there was a span of 8 bases. As DNA, the CDR3 is TGTGCCAGCAGTTTGCAGGTGGCTGAAGCTTTCTTT. This translates into CASSLQVAEAFF.

The chain carries TRBV11-2 and TRBJ2-1; 12 bases fit TRBD1. The trim removed 5 bases at V and 7 bases at J, leaving 6 bases unmatched. The germline V gene has CDR1 SGHAT and CDR2 FQNNGV. This CDR3 region has 15 residues. CDR3 loop: CASSLGTGGRNEQFF. The DNA for the CDR3 is TGTGCCAGCAGCCTCGGGACAGGGGGCAGGAATGAGCAGTTCTTC.

This clonotype was picked up a small number of times. The V gene is TRBV5-1, the J gene TRBJ2-7, with 8 bases lining up with TRBD2. Germline CDR1 is SGHRS and CDR2 is YFSETQ. This CDR3 has 15 residues. V was clipped by 4 bases and J by 1 base; unmatched bases: 7. The CDR3 sequence: CASSRSGGPSYEQYF. The CDR3 DNA sequence: TGCGCCAGCAGCCGCTCGGGGGGGCCGTCCTACGAGCAGTACTTC.

CDR3: CASSNRGNQPQHF. CDR3 DNA sequence: TGTGCCAGCAGTAACAGGGGCAATCAGCCCCAGCATTTT. The rearrangement uses TRBV12-3 or TRBV12-4 and TRBJ1-5, with D possibly TRBD1 on 6 matching bases. Trimming took off 5 bases at V and 2 bases at J, with 7 bases between the two ends. This CDR3 spans 13 amino acids.